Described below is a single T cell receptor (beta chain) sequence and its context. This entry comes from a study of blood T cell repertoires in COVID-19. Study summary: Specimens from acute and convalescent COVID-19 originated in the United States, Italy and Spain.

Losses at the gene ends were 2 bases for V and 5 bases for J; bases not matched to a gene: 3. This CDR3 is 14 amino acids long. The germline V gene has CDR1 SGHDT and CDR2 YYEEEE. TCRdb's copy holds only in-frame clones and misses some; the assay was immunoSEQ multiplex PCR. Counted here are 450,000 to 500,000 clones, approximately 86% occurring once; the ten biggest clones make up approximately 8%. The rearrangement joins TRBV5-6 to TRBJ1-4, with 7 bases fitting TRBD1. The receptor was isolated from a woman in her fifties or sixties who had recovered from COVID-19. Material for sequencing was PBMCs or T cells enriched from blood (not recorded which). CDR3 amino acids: CASSLGTANEKLFF. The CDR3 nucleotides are TGTGCCAGCAGCTTAGGGACAGCGAATGAAAAACTGTTTTTT.